This T cell receptor (beta chain) comes out of a study of T cells in Graves' hyperthyroidism and ophthalmopathy. General study points: From stable hyperthyroidism, ophthalmopathy was separated by a 13 V-J model. In the blood, most expanded thyroid clonotypes above 0.001 appeared as well.

The CDR3 sequence is 14 residues long. The V gene lost 2 bases and the J gene lost 1 base, with 8 bases spanning the gap. Germline V gives CDR1 SGHTA, CDR2 FQGTGA. On this clonotype: Its antigen remains unidentified. This may be a read error: a much more frequent sequence differs by one nucleotide.

Amplified TCR beta CDR3 regions derived from RNA transcripts. The HTBI primer set drove a first-round RT-PCR of the TCR CDR3. TCRdb processed the multiplex PCR reads anew with MiXCR; each CDR3 protein has one entry. This table holds over 650,000 distinct CDR3 sequences, 45% found once. The specimen was peripheral blood or thyroid tissue (not recorded which). The TCR sequence derives from an adult man with Graves' disease, either hyperthyroidism or ophthalmopathy (not recorded which). The chain uses TRBV7-3 and TRBJ1-1; D is undetermined. This CDR3 is CASSLAQPNTEAFF. As DNA, the CDR3 is TGTGCCAGCAGCTTAGCACAGCCGAACACTGAAGCTTTCTTT.